This TCR beta chain was sequenced during a study of spatial heterogeneity in lung cancer. Study-wide context: Detected sequences consistently included more beta-chain ones than alpha-chain ones. In raw reads, more than 8.5 appearances on average were recorded for each unique TCR and UMI combination. The study's findings and limits: At tumor resection, ubiquitous expanded TCRs were detected in blood more often than later.

CDR3 length: 16 residues. Per the germline V gene, CDR1 is DFQATT and CDR2 is SNEGSKA (reference sequence). The germline V and J ends were trimmed by 6 bases and 2 bases, with 20 bases remaining between them. Every molecule of TCR cDNA had its own unique molecular identifier. TCRdb passed the 5' RACE reads through MiXCR, listing each CDR3 protein once. The sample contains around 48,000 distinct CDR3 sequences, 5.3% of which appear only once. Noted time point: sample taken at primary tumor resection. The sequenced material consisted of unsorted whole RNA from tumor, nontumor lung or frozen PBMC. At least ten counts were recorded for this clonotype. The antigen is not known.

This TCR was sampled from a male donor with early-stage non-small cell lung cancer. The sample consisted of PBMCs, taken at surgery. The gene calls are TRBV20-1 and TRBJ1-3, with D perhaps TRBD1 (5 bases). CDR3 sequence reads: CSAPPDSALAGNTIYF. CDR3 bases: TGCAGTGCCCCCCCCGACAGCGCTTTAGCTGGAAACACCATATATTTT.